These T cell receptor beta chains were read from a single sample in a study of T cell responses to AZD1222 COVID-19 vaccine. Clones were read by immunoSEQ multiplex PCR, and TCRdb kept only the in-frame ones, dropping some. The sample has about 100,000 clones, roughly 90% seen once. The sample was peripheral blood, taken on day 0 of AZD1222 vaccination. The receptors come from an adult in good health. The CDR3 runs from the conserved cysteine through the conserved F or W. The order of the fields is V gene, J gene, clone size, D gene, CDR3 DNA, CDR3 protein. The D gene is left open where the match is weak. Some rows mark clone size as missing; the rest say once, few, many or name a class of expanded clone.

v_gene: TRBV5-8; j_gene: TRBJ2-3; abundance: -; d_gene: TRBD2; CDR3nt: TGTGCCAGCAGCTTGGCTTCGGCTAGCGGGGCGACAGATACGCAGTATTTT; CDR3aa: CASSLASASGATDTQYF
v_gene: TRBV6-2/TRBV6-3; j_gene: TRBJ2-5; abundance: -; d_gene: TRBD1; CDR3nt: TGTGCCAGCAGTTATCCCCGGACAGGTCGAGAGACCCAGTACTTC; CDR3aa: CASSYPRTGRETQYF
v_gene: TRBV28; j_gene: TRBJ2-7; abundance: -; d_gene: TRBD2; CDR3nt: TGTGCCAGCAGCTGGGGGAGGGGCGAGTACGAGCAGTACTTC; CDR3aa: CASSWGRGEYEQYF
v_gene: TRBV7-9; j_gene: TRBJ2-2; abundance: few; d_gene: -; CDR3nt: TGTGCCAGCAGCTTAGGCACCGGTCGTGGAACCGGGGAGCTGTTTTTT; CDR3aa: CASSLGTGRGTGELFF
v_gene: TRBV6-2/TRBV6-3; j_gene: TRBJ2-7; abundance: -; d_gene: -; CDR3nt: TGTGCCAGCAGTTGGGCCTCTTACGAGCAGTACTTC; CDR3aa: CASSWASYEQYF
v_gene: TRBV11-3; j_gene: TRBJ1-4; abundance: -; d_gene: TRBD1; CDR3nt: TGTGCCAGCAGCCAAAGGACAGGCAATGAAAAACTGTTTTTT; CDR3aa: CASSQRTGNEKLFF
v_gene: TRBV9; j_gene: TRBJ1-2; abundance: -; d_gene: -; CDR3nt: TGTGCCCCCTTAGAGGACCCCCGGGCCTATGGCTACACCTTC; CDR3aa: CAPLEDPRAYGYTF
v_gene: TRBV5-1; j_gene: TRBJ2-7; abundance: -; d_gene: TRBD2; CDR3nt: TGCGCCAGCAGCCGCGCGGTAGCGGGAGGTTCCTACGAGCAGTACTTC; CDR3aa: CASSRAVAGGSYEQYF
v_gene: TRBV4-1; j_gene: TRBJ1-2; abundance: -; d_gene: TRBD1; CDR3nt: TGCGCCAGCAGCCAATCTTCGACAGGGGGGGGCTATGGCTACACCTTC; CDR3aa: CASSQSSTGGGYGYTF
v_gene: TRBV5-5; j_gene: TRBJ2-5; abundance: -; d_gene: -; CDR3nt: TGTGCCAGCAGCCCACCCTGGGGTTTGGAGACCCAGTACTTC; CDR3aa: CASSPPWGLETQYF
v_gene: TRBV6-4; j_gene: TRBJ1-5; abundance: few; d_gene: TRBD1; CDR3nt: TGTGCCAGCAGTGCCGGTTGGACAGGTAATCAGCCCCAGCATTTT; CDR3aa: CASSAGWTGNQPQHF
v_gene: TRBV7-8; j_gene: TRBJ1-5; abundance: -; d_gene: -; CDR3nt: TGTGCCAGCAGTTACTGGGCCGGTAGCAATCAGCCCCAGCATTTT; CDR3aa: CASSYWAGSNQPQHF
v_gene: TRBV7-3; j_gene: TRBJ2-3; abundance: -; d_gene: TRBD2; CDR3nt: TGTGCCAGCAGCTTAACGCCCTTGACTAGCGGCACAGATACGCAGTATTTT; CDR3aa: CASSLTPLTSGTDTQYF
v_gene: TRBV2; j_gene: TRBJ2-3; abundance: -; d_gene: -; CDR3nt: TGTGCCAGCAGTGCCGACAACGCCCGCGGCACAGATACGCAGTATTTT; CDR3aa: CASSADNARGTDTQYF
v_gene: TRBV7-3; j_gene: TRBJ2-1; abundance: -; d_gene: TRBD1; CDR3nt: TGTGCCAGCAGCTGGGGACAGAAGTCCACCAATTACAATGAGCAGTTCTTC; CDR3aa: CASSWGQKSTNYNEQFF
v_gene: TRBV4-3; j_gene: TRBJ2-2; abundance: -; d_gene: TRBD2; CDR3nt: TGCGCCAGCAGCCAAGATACCCCTAGCGGGAGGCTTAACACCGGGGAGCTGTTTTTT; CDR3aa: CASSQDTPSGRLNTGELFF
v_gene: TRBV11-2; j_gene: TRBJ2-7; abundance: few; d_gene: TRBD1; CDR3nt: TGTGCCAGCAGCTTAGCTCCGGGACAGGGGGCGCGGGAGCAGTACTTC; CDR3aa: CASSLAPGQGAREQYF
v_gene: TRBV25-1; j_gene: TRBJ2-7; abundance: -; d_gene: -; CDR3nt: TGTGCCAGCAGTGAAGGGGGGGCTACCCGGTACGAGCAGTACTTC; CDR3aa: CASSEGGATRYEQYF
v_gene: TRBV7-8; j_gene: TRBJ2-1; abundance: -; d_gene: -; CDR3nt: TGTGCCAGCAGCCACATTGGGAGCGAGCAGTTCTTC; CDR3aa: CASSHIGSEQFF
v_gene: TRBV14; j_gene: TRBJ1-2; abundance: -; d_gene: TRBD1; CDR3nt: TGTGCCAGCAGCCAGACAGGGGGCTATGGCTACACCTTC; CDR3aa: CASSQTGGYGYTF
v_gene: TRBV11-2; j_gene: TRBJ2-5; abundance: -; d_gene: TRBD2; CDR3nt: TGTGCCAGCAGCTTAGATCAAGGACTAGCGGGCCACCCACAGTACTTC; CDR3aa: CASSLDQGLAGHPQYF
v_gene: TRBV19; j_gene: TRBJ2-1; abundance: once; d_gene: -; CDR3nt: TGTGCCAGCCGAGTCGGCAATGAGCAGTTCTTC; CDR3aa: CASRVGNEQFF
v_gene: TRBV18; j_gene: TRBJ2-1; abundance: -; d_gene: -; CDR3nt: TGTGCCAGCTCACCACCAAATGGCAGGAGCTCCTACAATGAGCAGTTCTTC; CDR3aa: CASSPPNGRSSYNEQFF
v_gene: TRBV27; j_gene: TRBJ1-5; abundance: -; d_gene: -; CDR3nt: TGTGCCAGCAGTTTATTAGGCCTCAATCAGCCCCAGCATTTT; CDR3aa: CASSLLGLNQPQHF
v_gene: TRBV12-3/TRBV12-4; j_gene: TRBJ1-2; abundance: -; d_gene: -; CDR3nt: TGTGCCAGCAGCTCCGGGGCCCGTTATGGCTACACCTTC; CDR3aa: CASSSGARYGYTF
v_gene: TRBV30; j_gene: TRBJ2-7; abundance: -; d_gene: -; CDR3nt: TGTGCCTGGAGATCCCTGGTTGCGGAGCAGTACTTC; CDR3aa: CAWRSLVAEQYF
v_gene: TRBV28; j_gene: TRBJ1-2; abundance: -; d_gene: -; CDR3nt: TGTGCCAGCAGTTCCCCGGGCCGTGACTATGGCTACACCTTC; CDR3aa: CASSSPGRDYGYTF
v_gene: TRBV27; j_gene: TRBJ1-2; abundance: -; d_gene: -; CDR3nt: TGTGCCAGCAGTTTGCGCGGTGCTAACTATGGCTACACCTTC; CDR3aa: CASSLRGANYGYTF
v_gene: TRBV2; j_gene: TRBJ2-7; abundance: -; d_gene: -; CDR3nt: TGTGCCAGCAGAGCGGGCCTTTCCTACGAGCAGTACTTC; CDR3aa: CASRAGLSYEQYF
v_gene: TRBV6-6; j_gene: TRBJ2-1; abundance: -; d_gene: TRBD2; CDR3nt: TGTGCCAGCACCGGACTAGCGGGAGCCCATGAGCAGTTCTTC; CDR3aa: CASTGLAGAHEQFF
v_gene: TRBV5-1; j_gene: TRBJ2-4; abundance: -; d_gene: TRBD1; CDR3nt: TGCGCCAGCAGCCGCCTGGACAGGGAAAACATTCAGTACTTC; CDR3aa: CASSRLDRENIQYF
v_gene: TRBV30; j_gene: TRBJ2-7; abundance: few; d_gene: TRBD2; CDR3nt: TGTGCCTGGAGTGGTCCAGCGGGGCAGATGACGGACGAGCAGTACTTC; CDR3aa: CAWSGPAGQMTDEQYF
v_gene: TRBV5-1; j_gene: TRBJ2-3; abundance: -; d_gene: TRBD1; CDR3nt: TGCGCCAGCAGCCCCGGACAGGGTCAAGATACGCAGTATTTT; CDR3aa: CASSPGQGQDTQYF
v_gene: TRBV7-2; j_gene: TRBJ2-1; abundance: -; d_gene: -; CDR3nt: TGTGCCAGCAGCCCCCGACTACCGGATAATGAGCAGTTCTTC; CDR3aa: CASSPRLPDNEQFF
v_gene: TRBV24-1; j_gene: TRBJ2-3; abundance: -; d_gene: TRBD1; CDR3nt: TGTGCCACCAGTGAGCGAGACAGGGGCACAGATACGCAGTATTTT; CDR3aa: CATSERDRGTDTQYF
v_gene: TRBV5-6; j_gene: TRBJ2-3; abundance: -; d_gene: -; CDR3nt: TGTGCCAGCAGCTTGTCCATCGGGTATAGCACAGATACGCAGTATTTT; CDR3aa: CASSLSIGYSTDTQYF
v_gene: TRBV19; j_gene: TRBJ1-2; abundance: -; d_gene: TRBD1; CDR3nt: TGTGCCATTACAGGGGAAGGCTATGGCTACACCTTC; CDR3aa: CAITGEGYGYTF
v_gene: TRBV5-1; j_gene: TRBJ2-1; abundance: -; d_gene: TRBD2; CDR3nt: TGCGCCAGCAGCTTGGAGTCGGGGGCTAGCGGGGGAAAGCAGTTCTTC; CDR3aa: CASSLESGASGGKQFF
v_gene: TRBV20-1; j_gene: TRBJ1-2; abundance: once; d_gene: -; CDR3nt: TGCAGTGCTAGTTCGACAGACCATGGCTACACCTTC; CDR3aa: CSASSTDHGYTF
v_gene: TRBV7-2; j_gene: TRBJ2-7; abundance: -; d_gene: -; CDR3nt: TGTGCCAGCAGCTTAGCTAGCGGAACCTCCTACGAGCAGTACTTC; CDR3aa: CASSLASGTSYEQYF
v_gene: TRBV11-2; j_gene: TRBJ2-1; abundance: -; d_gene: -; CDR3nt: TGTGCCAGCAGCTTGGACGCCCACTCCTACAATGAGCAGTTCTTC; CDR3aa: CASSLDAHSYNEQFF
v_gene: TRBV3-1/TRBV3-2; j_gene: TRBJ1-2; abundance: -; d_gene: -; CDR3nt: TGTGCCAGCAGCCCCCGTAGAGGCTACACCTTC; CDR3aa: CASSPRRGYTF
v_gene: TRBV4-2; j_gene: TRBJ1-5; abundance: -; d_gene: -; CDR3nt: TGTGCCAGCAGCCAAGCCCCGGGAGCCGAAGAGGCCCTAAATCAGCCCCAGCATTTT; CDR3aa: CASSQAPGAEEALNQPQHF
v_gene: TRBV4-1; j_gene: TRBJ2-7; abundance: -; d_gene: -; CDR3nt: TGCGCCAGCAGCCAACGATTGCCCGGGATTTACGAGCAGTACTTC; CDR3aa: CASSQRLPGIYEQYF
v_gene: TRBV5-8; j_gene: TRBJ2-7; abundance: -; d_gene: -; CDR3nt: TGTGCCAGCAGCTTGGGGCCATCTGCCTACGAGCAGTACTTC; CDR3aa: CASSLGPSAYEQYF
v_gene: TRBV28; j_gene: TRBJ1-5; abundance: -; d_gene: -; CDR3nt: TGTGCCAGCAGTTTATCAAGGTACGTTGGCAATCAGCCCCAGCATTTT; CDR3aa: CASSLSRYVGNQPQHF
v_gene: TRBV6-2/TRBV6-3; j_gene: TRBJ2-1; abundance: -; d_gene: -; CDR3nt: TGTGCCAGCAGTAGAACTACGCAATACAATGAGCAGTTCTTC; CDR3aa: CASSRTTQYNEQFF
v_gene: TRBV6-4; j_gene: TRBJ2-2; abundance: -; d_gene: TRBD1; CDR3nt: TGTGCCAGCAGCCGGACAGGGGGCAACACCGGGGAGCTGTTTTTT; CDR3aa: CASSRTGGNTGELFF
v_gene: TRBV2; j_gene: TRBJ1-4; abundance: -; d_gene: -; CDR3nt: TGTGCCAGCAGGGCCCAGGCAGTCAATGAAAAACTGTTTTTT; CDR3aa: CASRAQAVNEKLFF
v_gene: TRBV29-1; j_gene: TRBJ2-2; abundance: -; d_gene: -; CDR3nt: TGCAGCGTTGAACGGCAGGGATCGGGGGAGCTGTTTTTT; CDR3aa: CSVERQGSGELFF
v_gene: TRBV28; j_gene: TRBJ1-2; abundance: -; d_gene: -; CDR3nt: TGTGCCAGCAGTTTGAGGGGGAACTATGGCTACACCTTC; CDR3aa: CASSLRGNYGYTF
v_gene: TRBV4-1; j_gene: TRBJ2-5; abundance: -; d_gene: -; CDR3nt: TGCGCCAGCAGCCAAGTTAACCTCATAGTTTATGAGACCCAGTACTTC; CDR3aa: CASSQVNLIVYETQYF
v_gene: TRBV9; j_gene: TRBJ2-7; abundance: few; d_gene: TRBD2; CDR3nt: TGTGCCAGCAGTAGCGGGGGTGCCTACGAGCAGTACTTC; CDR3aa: CASSSGGAYEQYF
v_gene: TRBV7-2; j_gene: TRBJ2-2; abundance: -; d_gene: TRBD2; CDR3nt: TGTGCCAGCAGCTCCGGACTAGCCAGGCCCGGGGAGCTGTTTTTT; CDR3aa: CASSSGLARPGELFF
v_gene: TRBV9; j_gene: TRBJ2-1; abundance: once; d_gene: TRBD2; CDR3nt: TGTGCCAGCAGCGTAGATGCGGGAGGGAGCTCCTACAATGAGCAGTTCTTC; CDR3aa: CASSVDAGGSSYNEQFF